The 30 T cell receptor beta chains given below trace back to one sample, sequenced in a study of CD8 T cells in Susac syndrome. Random hexamers were used to reverse transcribe an amount of roughly 0.5 to 1 ug RNA. TCRdb reprocessed the immunoSEQ multiplex PCR reads with MiXCR, giving one entry per CDR3 protein. The profile shows 150,000 to 180,000 distinct CDR3 sequences, about 95% of them singletons. The sample consisted of CD4+ T cells from PBMCs. Source of these receptors: a human donor with Susac syndrome.

V gene TRBV21-1 combines with J gene TRBJ1-1; the D call in the table, TRBD1, was not verified against the DNA. TRBV21-1 is a pseudogene locus. This CDR3 comprises 15 residues. The CDR3 nucleotides read TGTGCCAGCAGCAGGGAGGGGTCAGGGGGCACTGAAGCTTTCTTT. This codes for CASSREGSGGTEAFF.

The chain joins TRBV20-1 to TRBJ2-7; no firm D call. The CDR3 totals 15 residues. The germline CDR1 and CDR2 sequences are DFQATT and SNEGSKA (reference sequence). V was trimmed by 0 bases and J by 1 base, leaving 13 bases between them. The CDR3 loop reads CSAREKALPSYEQYF. CDR3 in DNA: TGCAGTGCTAGAGAAAAAGCTCTACCTTCCTACGAGCAGTACTTC.

The chain is built from TRBV29-1 and TRBJ2-3; no definite D call. The germline gives CDR1 SQVTM, CDR2 ANQGSEA. Trimming removed 8 bases at V and 1 base at J, with 16 bases between. CDR3 length: 14 residues. The CDR3: CSLTRVHGTDTQYF. The CDR3 DNA reads as TGCAGCCTGACAAGGGTACATGGCACAGATACGCAGTATTTT.

The V call is TRBV29-1, the J call TRBJ2-2, with D unresolved. This CDR3 contains 14 residues. V gave up 4 bases and J gave up 6 bases, with 15 bases separating them. Germline CDR1 and CDR2: SQVTM and ANQGSEA. This CDR3 reads CSVGTASSAGELFF. The CDR3 DNA reads TGCAGCGTTGGTACAGCGAGTTCGGCCGGGGAGCTGTTTTTT.

This chain links TRBV3-1 with TRBJ2-7; a weak D match, TRBD2 (5 bases). The germline CDR1 and CDR2 sequences are LGHDT and YNNKEL (reference sequence). V was pared by 1 base and J by 7 bases, with 20 bases between. The CDR3 length is 16 residues. CDR3 DNA sequence: TGTGCCAGCAGCCAAGTCGTGGTAGCGACCCGGGAAGAGCAGTACTTC. It is translated as CASSQVVVATREEQYF.

This chain joins TRBV29-1 and TRBJ2-5; 8 bases agree with TRBD1. The CDR3 extends over 13 amino acids. V gave up 4 bases and J gave up 4 bases; unmatched junction bases: 5. Germline-derived CDR1 and CDR2 are SQVTM and ANQGSEA. The CDR3 loop is CSVVPGGRETQYF. The DNA of the CDR3 is TGCAGCGTTGTACCAGGGGGCAGAGAGACCCAGTACTTC. The full variable domain, its missing parts supplied by reference TRBV29-1 and TRBJ2-5, is SAVISQKPSRDICQRGTSLTIQCQVDSQVTMMFWYRQQPGQSLTLIATANQGSEATYESGFVIDKFPISRPNLTFSTLTVSNMSPEDSSIYLCSVVPGGRETQYFGPGTRLLVL.

The rearrangement joins TRBV25-1 to TRBJ2-6; no clear D. The CDR3 sequence is 17 residues long. The germline V and J ends were trimmed by 5 bases and 2 bases, with 16 bases remaining between them. Germline-derived CDR1 and CDR2 are MGHDK and SYGVNS. CDR3: CASSSPGLGAGANVLTF. The CDR3, as DNA: TGTGCCAGCAGTTCGCCGGGTTTGGGTGCTGGGGCCAACGTCCTGACTTTC.

V gene TRBV12-3 or TRBV12-4 combines with J gene TRBJ1-5, with D unclear. This CDR3 is built from 14 residues. V lost 7 bases and J 3 bases, leaving 13 bases between the germline ends. The CDR3 DNA follows: TGTGCCAGCACCGACTTATCGCTCAATCAGCCCCAGCATTTT. Translated: CASTDLSLNQPQHF.

The chain couples TRBV3-1 to TRBJ1-6; 7 bases map to TRBD1. Germline V gives CDR1 LGHDT, CDR2 YNNKEL (reference sequence). CDR3 length equals 15 residues. J lost 8 bases, V lost 4 bases, and 8 bases had no gene match. As DNA, the CDR3 is TGTGCCAGCAGCCCCCCGACAGGGAGGGATTCACCCCTCCACTTT. Its translation is CASSPPTGRDSPLHF.

The gene calls are TRBV15 and TRBJ2-1; 8 nucleotides agree with TRBD1. Germline V gives CDR1 LNHNV, CDR2 YYDKDF (reference sequence). CDR3 length: 15 residues. V gave up 1 base and J gave up 10 bases; unmatched junction bases: 9. CDR3 bases: TGTGCCACCAGCAGAGTGGGCCAGGGGGCACGCGAGCAGTTCTTC. Amino acid sequence: CATSRVGQGAREQFF.

The gene calls are TRBV4-2 and TRBJ1-6; the match to TRBD1 covers 7 bases. Germline V CDR1 and CDR2: LGHNA, YNFKEQ. V gave up 0 bases and J gave up 9 bases; unmatched junction bases: 8. The CDR3 consists of 16 residues. The CDR3 coding sequence is TGTGCCAGCAGCCAAGAGGGAACAGGGGTGCGTTCACCCCTCCACTTT. As protein: CASSQEGTGVRSPLHF.

The CDR3 nucleotides read TGCAGCGTTGGGGGGACAGGTCTCCCCTACGAGCAGTACTTC. Translation: CSVGGTGLPYEQYF. The chain is built from TRBV29-1 and TRBJ2-7; the match to TRBD1 covers 8 bases. The CDR3 runs to 14 residues. The germline CDR1 and CDR2 sequences are SQVTM and ANQGSEA. The J segment lost 2 bases and the V segment lost 4 bases, leaving 7 bases of the junction unmatched.

The chain's CDR3 is CSARHLGGQGWTLDYGYTF. Here the CDR3 DNA reads TGCAGTGCTAGACACCTGGGGGGACAGGGCTGGACCCTAGACTATGGCTACACCTTC. This chain links TRBV20-1 with TRBJ1-2, with TRBD1 matching over 9 bases. The length of the CDR3 is 19 residues. Unmatched junction bases numbered 19, after V lost 2 bases and J lost 3 bases. Germline loops: CDR1 DFQATT, CDR2 SNEGSKA (reference sequence).

The chain combines TRBV4-3 with TRBJ2-5; D unresolved. Germline V gene data show CDR1 as LGHNA and CDR2 as YSLEER. Trimming took off 0 bases at V and 7 bases at J, with 9 bases between the two ends. The CDR3 consists of 13 residues. As DNA, the CDR3 is TGCGCCAGCAGCCAAGATCTAGTAGGGACCCAGTACTTC. As protein: CASSQDLVGTQYF.

This clonotype was detected once. The chain combines TRBV7-2 with TRBJ2-1; TRBD2 aligns across 12 bases. Trimming cost V 5 bases and J 5 bases; bases outside gene matches: 4. Looked up from germline, CDR1 is SGHTA and CDR2 is FQGNSA. This CDR3 spans 15 amino acids. CDR3: CASSTRLAGDNEQFF. DNA of the CDR3: TGTGCCAGCAGCACGAGACTAGCGGGGGACAATGAGCAGTTCTTC.

In DNA form, the CDR3 reads TGCAGTGCTAAGGGGCAGACGAACACCGGGGAGCTGTTTTTT. It translates to CSAKGQTNTGELFF. This chain links TRBV20-1 with TRBJ2-2; D may be TRBD1 (5 bases). The CDR3 has 14 amino acids. Trimming left V 4 bases short and J 0 bases short, with 9 bases between. Germline lookup yields CDR1 DFQATT and CDR2 SNEGSKA (reference sequence).

V and J are TRBV25-1 and TRBJ1-2, with 8 bases matching TRBD1. J lost 4 bases, V lost 4 bases, and 2 bases had no gene match. In germline, CDR1 is MGHDK, CDR2 SYGVNS. This CDR3 has 13 amino acids. The CDR3 DNA reads as TGTGCCAGCAGTGGAACAGGGGGCTATGGCTACACCTTC. Translating gives CASSGTGGYGYTF.

The DNA of the CDR3 is TGCGCCAGCAGTGAGTCAGGCGGGAGATCACCCCTCCACTTT. Its translation: CASSESGGRSPLHF. This chain links TRBV10-2 with TRBJ1-6; D not certain. The ends were cut back, 0 bases at V and 10 bases at J, with 10 bases in the middle. CDR1 WSHSY and CDR2 SAAADI come from the germline V gene. The CDR3 contains 14 residues.

The V call is TRBV12-3 or TRBV12-4, the J call TRBJ1-2, with D possibly matching TRBD1 (5 bases). V shed 3 bases and J shed 4 bases, with 18 bases lying between them. The length of the CDR3 is 16 residues. CDR3 coding DNA: TGTGCCAGCAGTTTTTCCCAGGTTGACAGCGGCTATGGCTACACCTTC. Protein: CASSFSQVDSGYGYTF.

This chain connects TRBV12-3 or TRBV12-4 to TRBJ2-2; D is possibly TRBD1 or TRBD2 (6 bases each). The CDR3 is 16 amino acids. V was pared by 6 bases and J by 3 bases, with 17 bases between. The CDR3 nucleotides read TGTGCCAGCAGCCCCCACGGGGGCCCTGACACCGGGGAGCTGTTTTTT. Translation gives CASSPHGGPDTGELFF.

The chain combines TRBV4-2 with TRBJ1-1; unclear D gene. The V and J ends lost 1 base and 0 bases respectively, with 15 bases between them. CDR3 size: 17 residues. Germline V gene sequence: CDR1 LGHNA, CDR2 YNFKEQ. CDR3 sequence (DNA): TGTGCCAGCAGCCAAGGTCGACTTTCCCACCTGAACACTGAAGCTTTCTTT. Its translation: CASSQGRLSHLNTEAFF.

This clonotype was observed a single time. This rearrangement joins TRBV29-1 to TRBJ2-3; TRBD2 matches 9 bases. The CDR3 extends over 15 amino acids. Losses at the gene ends were 3 bases for V and 5 bases for J; bases not matched to a gene: 9. Per germline, CDR1 SQVTM and CDR2 ANQGSEA. For the CDR3, the DNA is TGCAGCGTTGAGGGCGCGGGGGGGTCTCTAGATACGCAGTATTTT. Translation gives CSVEGAGGSLDTQYF.

V and J are TRBV28 and TRBJ2-1, with 8 bases identical to TRBD2. Germline V gives CDR1 MDHEN, CDR2 SYDVKM. The CDR3 is 16 residues long. Trimming at V came to 8 bases and at J to 9 bases, leaving 18 bases not matched to a gene. CDR3 region: CASLKPSGGTSGEQFF. DNA of the CDR3: TGTGCCAGCCTTAAACCGAGCGGGGGAACCTCCGGTGAGCAGTTCTTC. Supplemented by reference TRBV28 and TRBJ2-1, the full variable domain reads DVKVTQSSRYLVKRTGEKVFLECVQDMDHENMFWYRQDPGLGLRLIYFSYDVKMKEKGDIPEGYSVSREKKERFSLILESASTNQTSMYLCASLKPSGGTSGEQFFGPGTRLTVL.

This sequence joins TRBV10-2 and TRBJ2-5, with 9 nucleotides matching TRBD2. Germline V CDR1 and CDR2: WSHSY, SAAADI. This CDR3 spans 12 amino acids. V lost 10 bases, J lost 4 bases, and 4 bases stayed unmatched. The CDR3 coding sequence is TGCGCCACCCAAGCGGGAGGAGAGACCCAGTACTTC. Its protein product is CATQAGGETQYF.

The V gene is TRBV3-1, the J gene TRBJ1-3; D call uncertain. Germline CDR1 LGHDT, CDR2 YNNKEL (reference sequence). V was cut by 3 bases and J by 4 bases, with 13 bases left in between. This CDR3 is 15 amino acids long. The CDR3 DNA sequence: TGTGCCAGCAGCCACCCCGGACGGTGGGGAAACACCATATATTTT. This sequence encodes CASSHPGRWGNTIYF.

The chain employs TRBV7-2 and TRBJ2-3, with 11 bases aligning to TRBD2. CDR1 and CDR2 from the germline V gene are SGHTA and FQGNSA. The CDR3 totals 16 residues. The J segment lost 1 base and the V segment lost 6 bases, leaving 6 bases of the junction unmatched. The CDR3 nucleotides are TGTGCCAGCAGTCTCCTAGCGGGGGGCCGCACAGATACGCAGTATTTT. Translated: CASSLLAGGRTDTQYF.

The chain has TRBV29-1 and TRBJ2-7, with D uncertain. The germline V and J ends were trimmed by 1 base and 0 bases, with 10 bases remaining between them. The CDR3 runs 14 residues. Germline CDR1 SQVTM, CDR2 ANQGSEA. The CDR3 is CSVEVRGSSYEQYF. The CDR3, as DNA: TGCAGCGTTGAAGTAAGAGGTAGCTCCTACGAGCAGTACTTC.

The chain joins TRBV5-4 to TRBJ2-2; D not certain. This CDR3 contains 15 residues. V was clipped by 4 bases and J by 1 base, with 11 bases between them. Germline values: CDR1 SGHNT, CDR2 YYREEE (reference sequence). The CDR3 here is CASSGKNRNTGELFF. The DNA for the CDR3 is TGTGCCAGCAGCGGGAAGAACAGGAACACCGGGGAGCTGTTTTTT.

This clonotype occurred a few times. The chain links TRBV9 to TRBJ2-1; D possibly corresponds to TRBD2 (6 bases). Per germline, CDR1 SGDLS and CDR2 YYNGEE. CDR3 size: 14 residues. V shed 5 bases and J shed 4 bases, with 13 bases lying between them. In DNA form, the CDR3 reads TGTGCCAGCAGTGTTAGCGGCGATTACAATGAGCAGTTCTTC. Encoded protein: CASSVSGDYNEQFF.

The CDR3 loop is CASSRQATRAEQFF. CDR3 DNA sequence: TGTGCCAGCAGCCGACAGGCCACGAGAGCTGAGCAGTTCTTC. The chain has TRBV5-4 and TRBJ2-1; a possible D gene is TRBD1 (6 bases). The CDR3 has 14 amino acids. The germline CDR1 and CDR2 sequences are SGHNT and YYREEE (reference sequence). The ends were cut back, 4 bases at V and 9 bases at J, with 17 bases in the middle.